Listed below are T cell receptor beta chains from one sample, sequenced in a study of cytomegalovirus exposure and HLA in healthy donors. Sequenced by immunoSEQ multiplex PCR; TCRdb stores in-frame clones only, minus some. The sample has 100,000 to 150,000 clones; 70% to 80% are singletons. Sequenced: PBMCs. All receptors come from a middle-aged woman in good health and CMV-seropositive. The CDR3 runs from the conserved cysteine through the conserved F or W. Each record gives: clone size, J gene, D gene, V gene, CDR3 protein, CDR3 DNA. A D gene is named only where the DNA matches it firmly. The size field is filled for only some rows; it gives once, few, many or a size class.

. TRBJ2-3 . TRBV5-4 CASSDYSTDTQYF TGTGCCAGCAGCGACTACAGCACAGATACGCAGTATTTT
. TRBJ1-2 TRBD1 TRBV18 CASSPDRTGGSLGYTF TGTGCCAGCTCACCGGACCGGACAGGGGGCTCTTTAGGCTACACCTTC
. TRBJ1-6 . TRBV11-2 CASSLFGSSYNSPLHF TGTGCCAGCAGCTTATTCGGGAGCTCCTATAATTCACCCCTCCACTTT
. TRBJ1-5 TRBD1 TRBV27 CASSLGTGSYSNQPQHF TGTGCCAGCAGTTTAGGGACAGGGAGTTATAGCAATCAGCCCCAGCATTTT
. TRBJ1-2 TRBD1 TRBV19 CASSPWTGVDYGYTF TGTGCCAGTAGTCCCTGGACAGGGGTCGACTATGGCTACACCTTC
. TRBJ2-7 . TRBV2 CASSESQGITYEQYF TGTGCCAGCAGTGAAAGCCAGGGGATAACCTACGAGCAGTACTTC
once TRBJ1-1 . TRBV5-1 CASSSQATASNTEAFF TGCGCCAGCAGCTCACAAGCGACAGCTTCGAACACTGAAGCTTTCTTT
once TRBJ2-5 . TRBV19 CASSIRSGEKTQYF TGTGCCAGTAGTATAAGGTCAGGGGAAAAGACCCAGTACTTC
. TRBJ2-7 . TRBV19 CATRTGNEQYF TGTGCCACAAGGACGGGAAACGAGCAGTACTTC
. TRBJ1-5 TRBD1 TRBV19 CASKDRENQPQHF TGTGCCAGTAAAGACAGGGAGAATCAGCCCCAGCATTTT
. TRBJ2-2 TRBD1 TRBV7-2 CASSLRTGGQTGELFF TGTGCCAGCAGCTTGCGGACAGGGGGCCAGACCGGGGAGCTGTTTTTT
. TRBJ2-3 TRBD2 TRBV30 CAWKAGADTQYF TGTGCCTGGAAAGCGGGAGCGGATACGCAGTATTTT
few TRBJ2-2 . TRBV5-4 CASSLGLVGPNTGELFF TGTGCCAGCAGCTTGGGACTAGTTGGCCCGAACACCGGGGAGCTGTTTTTT
. TRBJ1-2 . TRBV2 CASISGEGYGYTF TGTGCCAGCATCTCGGGAGAAGGATATGGCTACACCTTC
once TRBJ1-5 . TRBV2 CASSRLGAGNQPQHF TGTGCCAGCAGCCGGCTGGGGGCGGGCAATCAGCCCCAGCATTTT
few TRBJ2-1 TRBD2 TRBV10-3 CAISRGTSGLYNEQFF TGTGCCATCAGTCGAGGGACTAGCGGCCTTTACAATGAGCAGTTCTTC
. TRBJ2-1 TRBD1 TRBV2 CASIPDRGGEQFF TGTGCCAGCATTCCGGACAGGGGCGGTGAGCAGTTCTTC
. TRBJ1-4 . TRBV13 CASSVRGMTDERLFF TGTGCCAGCAGCGTCCGAGGGATGACGGATGAAAGACTGTTTTTT
. TRBJ2-3 TRBD1 TRBV6-1 CASSKGDRFTDTQYF TGTGCCAGCAGTAAAGGGGACAGGTTTACAGATACGCAGTATTTT
. TRBJ1-5 . TRBV10-1 CARGALQNQPQHF TGCGCCAGAGGGGCCCTCCAAAATCAGCCCCAGCATTTT
. TRBJ2-6 . TRBV7-3 CASSSEQGSGANVLTF TGTGCCAGCAGCTCGGAACAGGGTTCTGGGGCCAACGTCCTGACTTTC
. TRBJ2-7 TRBD2 TRBV7-9 CASSLGDSGRVSEQYF TGTGCCAGCAGCTTAGGGGATAGCGGGAGGGTGTCCGAGCAGTACTTC
. TRBJ1-2 . TRBV14 CASSQGAGYTF TGTGCCAGCAGCCAAGGAGCTGGCTACACCTTC
. TRBJ1-1 . TRBV19 CASTPGGLNTEAFF TGTGCCAGTACCCCGGGGGGGTTGAACACTGAAGCTTTCTTT
. TRBJ2-2 . TRBV5-5 CASSLGPIQGYTGELFF TGTGCCAGCAGCTTGGGGCCCATTCAGGGGTACACCGGGGAGCTGTTTTTT
. TRBJ1-5 . TRBV19 CASSTREGQPQHF TGTGCCAGTAGTACCAGGGAAGGTCAGCCCCAGCATTTT
. TRBJ2-5 TRBD1 TRBV9 CASSGQGPWETQYF TGTGCCAGCAGCGGACAGGGCCCCTGGGAGACCCAGTACTTC
. TRBJ2-5 . TRBV5-4 CASSLGGARGETQYF TGTGCCAGCAGCTTGGGAGGGGCGCGGGGCGAGACCCAGTACTTC
. TRBJ2-7 TRBD1 TRBV7-6 CASSPGQGGEYEQYF TGTGCCAGCAGCCCGGGACAGGGGGGGGAATACGAGCAGTACTTC
. TRBJ2-4 . TRBV7-9 CASSSPAGYLHLNIQYF TGTGCCAGCAGCTCGCCGGCCGGGTACCTACACTTAAACATTCAGTACTTC
. TRBJ2-2 TRBD1 TRBV10-3 CAIREGQAGELFF TGTGCCATCAGAGAGGGACAGGCCGGGGAGCTGTTTTTT
. TRBJ2-7 TRBD1 TRBV11-2 CASSRKTAGTGVTYEQYF TGTGCCAGCAGCAGAAAAACCGCCGGGACAGGGGTGACCTACGAGCAGTACTTC